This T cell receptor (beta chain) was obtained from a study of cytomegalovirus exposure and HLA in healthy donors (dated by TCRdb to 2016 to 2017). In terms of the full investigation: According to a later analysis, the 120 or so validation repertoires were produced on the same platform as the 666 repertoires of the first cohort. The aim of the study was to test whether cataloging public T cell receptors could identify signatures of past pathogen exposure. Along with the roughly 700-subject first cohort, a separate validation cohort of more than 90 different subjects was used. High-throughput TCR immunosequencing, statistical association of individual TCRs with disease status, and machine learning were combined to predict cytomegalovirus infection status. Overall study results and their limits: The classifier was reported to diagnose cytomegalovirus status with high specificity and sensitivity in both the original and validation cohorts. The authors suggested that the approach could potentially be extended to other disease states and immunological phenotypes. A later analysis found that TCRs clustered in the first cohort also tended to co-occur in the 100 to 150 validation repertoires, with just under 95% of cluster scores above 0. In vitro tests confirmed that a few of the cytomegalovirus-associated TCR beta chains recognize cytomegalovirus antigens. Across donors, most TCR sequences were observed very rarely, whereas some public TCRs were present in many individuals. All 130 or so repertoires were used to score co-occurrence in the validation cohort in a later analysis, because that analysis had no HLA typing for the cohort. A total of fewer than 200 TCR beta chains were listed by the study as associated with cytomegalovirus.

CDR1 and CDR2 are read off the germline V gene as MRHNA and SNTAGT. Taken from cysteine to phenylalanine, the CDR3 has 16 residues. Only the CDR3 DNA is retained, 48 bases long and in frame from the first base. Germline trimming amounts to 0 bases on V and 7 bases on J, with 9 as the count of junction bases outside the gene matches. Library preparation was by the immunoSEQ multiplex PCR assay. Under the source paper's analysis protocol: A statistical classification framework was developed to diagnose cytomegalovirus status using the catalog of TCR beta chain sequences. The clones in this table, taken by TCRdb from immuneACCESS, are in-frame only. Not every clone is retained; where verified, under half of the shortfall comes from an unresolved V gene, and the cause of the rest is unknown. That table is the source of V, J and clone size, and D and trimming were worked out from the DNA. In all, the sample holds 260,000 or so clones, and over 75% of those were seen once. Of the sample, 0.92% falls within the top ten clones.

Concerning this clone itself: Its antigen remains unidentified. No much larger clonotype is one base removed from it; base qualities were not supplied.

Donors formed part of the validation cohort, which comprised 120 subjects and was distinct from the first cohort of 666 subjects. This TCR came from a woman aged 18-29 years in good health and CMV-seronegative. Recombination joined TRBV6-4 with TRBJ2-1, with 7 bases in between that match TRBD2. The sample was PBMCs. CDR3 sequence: CASSDSGGRGWNEQFF. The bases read TGTGCCAGCAGTGACTCCGGAGGGAGGGGATGGAATGAGCAGTTCTTC.